The entry below gives a single T cell receptor (beta chain) sequence along with its context. Its matching antigen is unknown. Treatment was busulfan-fludarabine conditioning, a marrow graft, and cyclophosphamide on days +3 and +4. This specimen belongs to a study of T cells after posttransplantation cyclophosphamide. In germline, CDR1 is SGHTA, CDR2 FQGTGA. The V and J ends lost 2 bases and 5 bases respectively, with 19 bases between them. The CDR3 is 17 residues long. Profiling relied on immunoSEQ multiplex PCR, and the TCRdb table lists in-frame clones only, not all of them. The sample lists 4,500 to 5,000 clones; 82% were seen once. Regarding the study as a whole: TRB overlap between skin or GI tissue T cells and blood was limited.

The sequence derives from a male patient between 45 and 60 years old who received an allogeneic stem cell transplant from an unrelated donor, was CMV-positive, and had acute GVHD only. The T cells may partly be graft donor cells. This sample comprised PBMCs, obtained 86 days after allogeneic stem cell transplant with posttransplant cyclophosphamide. This rearrangement joins TRBV7-3 to TRBJ2-1; D possibly corresponds to TRBD2 (7 bases). The CDR3 DNA is TGTGCCAGCAGCTTACGCCCCTCGGGGGGCGAGAACAATGAGCAGTTCTTC. This sequence encodes CASSLRPSGGENNEQFF.